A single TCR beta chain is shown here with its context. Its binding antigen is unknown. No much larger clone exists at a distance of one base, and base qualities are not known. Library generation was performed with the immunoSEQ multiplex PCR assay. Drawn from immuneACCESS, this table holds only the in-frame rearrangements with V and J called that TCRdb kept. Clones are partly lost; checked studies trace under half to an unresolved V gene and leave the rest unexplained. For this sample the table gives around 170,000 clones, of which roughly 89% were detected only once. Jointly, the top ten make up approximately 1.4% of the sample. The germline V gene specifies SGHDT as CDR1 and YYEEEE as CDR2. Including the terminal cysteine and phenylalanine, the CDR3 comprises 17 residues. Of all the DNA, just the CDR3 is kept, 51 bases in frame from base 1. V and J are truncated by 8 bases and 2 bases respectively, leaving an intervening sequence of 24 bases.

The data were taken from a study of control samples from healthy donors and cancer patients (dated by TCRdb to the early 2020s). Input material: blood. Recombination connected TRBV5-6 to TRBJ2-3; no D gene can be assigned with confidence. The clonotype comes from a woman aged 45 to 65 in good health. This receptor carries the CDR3 CASSASATVIYTDTQYF. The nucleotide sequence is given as TGTGCCAGTTCGGCGTCGGCTACGGTTATATACACAGATACGCAGTATTTT.